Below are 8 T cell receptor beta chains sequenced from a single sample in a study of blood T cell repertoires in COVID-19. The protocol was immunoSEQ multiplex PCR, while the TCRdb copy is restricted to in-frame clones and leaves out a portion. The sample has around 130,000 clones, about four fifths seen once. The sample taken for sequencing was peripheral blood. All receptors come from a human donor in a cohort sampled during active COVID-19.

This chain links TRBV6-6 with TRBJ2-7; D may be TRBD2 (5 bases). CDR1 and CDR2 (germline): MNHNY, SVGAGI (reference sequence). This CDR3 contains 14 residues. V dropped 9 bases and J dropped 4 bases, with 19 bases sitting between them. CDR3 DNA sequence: TGTGCCAGTCAGTCATTGGGGAGAGGATACGAGCAGTACTTC. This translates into CASQSLGRGYEQYF.

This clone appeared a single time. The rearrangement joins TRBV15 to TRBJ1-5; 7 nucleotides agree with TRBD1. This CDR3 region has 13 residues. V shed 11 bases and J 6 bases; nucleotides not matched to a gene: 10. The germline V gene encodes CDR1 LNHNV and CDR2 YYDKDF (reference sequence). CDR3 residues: CAAGQVRGQPQHF. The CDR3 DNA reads TGTGCCGCCGGACAGGTTCGGGGTCAGCCCCAGCATTTT. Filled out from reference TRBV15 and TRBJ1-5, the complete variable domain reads DAMVIQNPRYQVTQFGKPVTLSCSQTLNHNVMYWYQQKSSQAPKLLFHYYDKDFNNEADTPDNFQSRRPNTSFCFLDIRSPGLGDTAMYLCAAGQVRGQPQHFGDGTRLSIL.

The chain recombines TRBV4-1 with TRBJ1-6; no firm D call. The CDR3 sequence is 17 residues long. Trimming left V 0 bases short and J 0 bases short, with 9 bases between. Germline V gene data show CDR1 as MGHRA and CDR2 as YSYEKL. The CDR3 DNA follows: TGCGCCAGCAGCCAAGAATCGAGGGCCTCCTATAATTCACCCCTCCACTTT. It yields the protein CASSQESRASYNSPLHF.

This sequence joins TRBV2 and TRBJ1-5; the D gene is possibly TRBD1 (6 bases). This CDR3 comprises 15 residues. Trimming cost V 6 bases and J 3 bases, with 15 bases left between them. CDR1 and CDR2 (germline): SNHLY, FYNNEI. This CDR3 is CASRSWTAINQPQHF. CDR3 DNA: TGTGCCAGCAGGAGCTGGACAGCAATCAATCAGCCCCAGCATTTT.

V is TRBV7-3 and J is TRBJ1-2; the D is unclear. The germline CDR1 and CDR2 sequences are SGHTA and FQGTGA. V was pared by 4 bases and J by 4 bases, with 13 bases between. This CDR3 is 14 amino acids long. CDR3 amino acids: CASSSGSAPYGYTF. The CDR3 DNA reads TGTGCCAGCAGCTCCGGGTCGGCCCCCTATGGCTACACCTTC.

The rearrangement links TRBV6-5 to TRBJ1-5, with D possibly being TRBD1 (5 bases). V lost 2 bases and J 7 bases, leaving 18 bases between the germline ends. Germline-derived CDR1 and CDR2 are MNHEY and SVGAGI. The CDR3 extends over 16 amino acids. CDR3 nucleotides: TGTGCCAGCAGTTACGATGGTCCAAGGGGCGGACAGCCCCAGCATTTT. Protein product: CASSYDGPRGGQPQHF.

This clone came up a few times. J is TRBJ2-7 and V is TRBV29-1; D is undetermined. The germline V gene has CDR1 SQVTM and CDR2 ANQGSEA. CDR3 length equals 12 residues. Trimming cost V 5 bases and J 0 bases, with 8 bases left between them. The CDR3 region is CSVSLSSYEQYF. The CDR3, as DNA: TGCAGCGTTTCTTTGAGCTCCTACGAGCAGTACTTC.

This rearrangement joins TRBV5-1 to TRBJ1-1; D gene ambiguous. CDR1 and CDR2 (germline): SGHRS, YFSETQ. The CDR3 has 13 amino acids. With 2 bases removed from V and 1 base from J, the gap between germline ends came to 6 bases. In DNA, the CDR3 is TGCGCCAGCAGCTTTACAGCGAACACTGAAGCTTTCTTT. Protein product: CASSFTANTEAFF.